One and the same sample provided the 22 T cell receptor beta chains below, sequenced in a study of T cell responses to AZD1222 COVID-19 vaccine. TCRdb's table, derived via immunoSEQ multiplex PCR, lists solely in-frame clones and lacks some. The sample carries some 50,000 clones, about 88% recorded once. The input for sequencing was peripheral blood, taken on day 0 of AZD1222 vaccination. The receptors come from an adult in good health.

The chain recombines TRBV6-5 with TRBJ2-7, with TRBD2 identical over 7 bases. There are 15 residues in the CDR3. J lost 3 bases, V lost 2 bases, and 7 bases had no gene match. The germline V gene encodes CDR1 MNHEY and CDR2 SVGAGI. CDR3 in DNA: TGTGCCAGCAGTTACGCCGGGGAGGGAGACTACGAGCAGTACTTC. Protein: CASSYAGEGDYEQYF.

The chain carries TRBV7-3 and TRBJ2-5, with TRBD2 matching 11 bases. The CDR3 has 15 amino acids. Germline V gene lookup returns CDR1 SGHTA and CDR2 FQGTGA. J gave up 4 bases and V 5 bases, and 6 bases lay outside the gene matches. The CDR3 spells CASSTTGTSGETQYF. The CDR3 DNA reads as TGTGCCAGCAGCACAACCGGGACTAGCGGAGAGACCCAGTACTTC.

This chain joins TRBV6-5 and TRBJ2-7; TRBD1 matches 8 bases. The CDR3 sequence is 15 residues long. Trimming took 7 bases from V and 3 from J; bases not matched to a gene: 11. Germline values: CDR1 MNHEY, CDR2 SVGAGI. This CDR3 reads CASIPRQGALYEQYF. CDR3 in DNA: TGTGCCAGCATCCCCCGGCAGGGGGCTCTCTACGAGCAGTACTTC.

In this sample, this clone turned up once. The chain joins TRBV28 to TRBJ1-6, with 7 bases that match TRBD1. CDR3 length: 14 residues. J was trimmed by 6 bases and V by 6 bases; bases with no gene match: 5. CDR1 is MDHEN, CDR2 SYDVKM, per germline. The CDR3 sequence: CASSRQGGNSPLHF. The CDR3 DNA follows: TGTGCCAGCAGCAGACAGGGTGGTAATTCACCCCTCCACTTT.

The sample holds one count of this clone. The chain uses TRBV3-1 (or the pseudogene TRBV3-2) and TRBJ2-1; D ambiguous. V was cut by 1 base and J by 2 bases, with 6 bases left in between. The V gene's germline CDR1 is LGHDT and CDR2 YNNKEL (reference sequence). There are 14 residues in the CDR3. CDR3 sequence: CASSQGSAYNEQFF. In DNA, the CDR3 is TGTGCCAGCAGCCAAGGAAGCGCCTACAATGAGCAGTTCTTC.

This clone was detected only a few times. The chain carries TRBV29-1 and TRBJ1-5; weak D call: TRBD1 (6 bases). The CDR3 loop spans 13 amino acids. The germline CDR1 and CDR2 sequences are SQVTM and ANQGSEA. The germline V and J ends were trimmed by 4 bases and 7 bases, with 14 bases remaining between them. This CDR3 is CSVGGGQGQPQHF. In DNA form, the CDR3 reads TGCAGCGTTGGGGGAGGGCAGGGGCAGCCCCAGCATTTT.

The chain couples TRBV7-9 to TRBJ2-7; 7 bases agree with TRBD1. Germline CDR1 and CDR2: SEHNR and FQNEAQ (reference sequence). V was clipped by 5 bases and J by 3 bases; unmatched bases: 7. The CDR3 covers 14 residues. CDR3 amino acids: CASSQQGPFYEQYF. The CDR3 coding sequence is TGTGCCAGCAGCCAACAGGGGCCATTCTACGAGCAGTACTTC.

The CDR3 loop is CASSLAPGLGGYTF. DNA of the CDR3: TGCGCCAGCAGCTTGGCCCCGGGTTTAGGCGGCTACACCTTC. The chain couples TRBV5-1 to TRBJ1-2; D is ambiguous. The CDR3 totals 14 residues. V gave up 0 bases and J gave up 8 bases, with 14 bases separating them. CDR1 is SGHRS, CDR2 YFSETQ, per germline. Looking up the rest from reference TRBV5-1 and TRBJ1-2 gives the full variable domain: KAGVTQTPRYLIKTRGQQVTLSCSPISGHRSVSWYQQTPGQGLQFLFEYFSETQRNKGNFPGRFSGRQFSNSRSEMNVSTLELGDSALYLCASSLAPGLGGYTFGSGTRLTVV.

The rearrangement joins TRBV11-2 to TRBJ2-7; 10 bases fit TRBD1. This CDR3 spans 13 amino acids. Per the germline V gene, CDR1 is SGHAT and CDR2 is FQNNGV. After removal of 7 bases from V and 6 bases from J, the junction contained 6 bases not matched to a gene. CDR3 amino acids: CASIRQGASEQYF. For the CDR3, the DNA is TGTGCCAGCATCCGACAGGGGGCTAGCGAGCAGTACTTC.

V and J are TRBV3-1 (or the pseudogene TRBV3-2) and TRBJ1-6, with TRBD1 matching 7 bases. Germline assignment: CDR1 LGHDT and CDR2 YNNKEL (reference sequence). This CDR3 has 15 amino acids. Trimming removed 2 bases from V and 11 bases from J; junction bases left unmatched: 9. The CDR3 coding sequence is TGTGCCAGCAGCCAAAGTCGACAGGGTACGCCACCCCTCCACTTT. This codes for CASSQSRQGTPPLHF.

This chain uses TRBV5-1 with TRBJ1-1; perhaps TRBD1 as D (6 bases). CDR1 is SGHRS, CDR2 YFSETQ, per germline. Trimming took 4 bases from V and 5 from J, leaving 15 bases between them. The CDR3 has 14 amino acids. In DNA, the CDR3 is TGCGCCAGCAGCACGGACAGTTTGGGGACTGAAGCTTTCTTT. Amino acid sequence: CASSTDSLGTEAFF.

This chain joins TRBV7-7 and TRBJ1-1; 8 bases agree with TRBD1. The germline V gene encodes CDR1 SSHAT and CDR2 FNYEAQ (reference sequence). The CDR3 consists of 19 residues. The V and J ends lost 3 bases and 3 bases, in that order; junction bases with no gene match: 18. The chain's CDR3 is CASSLFFGTGIKEDTEAFF. The DNA for the CDR3 is TGTGCCAGCAGCTTGTTTTTCGGGACAGGTATTAAAGAGGACACTGAAGCTTTCTTT.

The V gene is TRBV6-5, the J gene TRBJ2-1; 9 nucleotides match TRBD2. The CDR3 consists of 15 residues. Per the germline V gene, CDR1 is MNHEY and CDR2 is SVGAGI. Trimming took 6 bases from V and 3 from J; bases not matched to a gene: 6. CDR3 DNA sequence: TGTGCCAGCAGAAAAAGCGGGAGGCTCTACAATGAGCAGTTCTTC. Its translation: CASRKSGRLYNEQFF.

The chain uses TRBV4-1 and TRBJ2-5; D is unclear. This CDR3 region has 15 residues. The V and J ends lost 2 bases and 1 base respectively, with 11 bases between them. Germline V gene data show CDR1 as MGHRA and CDR2 as YSYEKL. CDR3 nucleotide sequence: TGCGCCAGCAGCCAAAGACAACGCCTCCAAGAGACCCAGTACTTC. Protein: CASSQRQRLQETQYF.

The chain has TRBV3-1 (or the pseudogene TRBV3-2) and TRBJ2-3; no reliable D call. V lost 1 base to trimming and J lost 6 bases, with 8 bases between them. CDR1 and CDR2 from the germline V gene are LGHDT and YNNKEL (reference sequence). CDR3 length: 13 residues. CDR3 sequence (DNA): TGTGCCAGCAGCCAAGCGGCAGCCGATACGCAGTATTTT. Residues: CASSQAAADTQYF.

This clone was recorded once. The rearrangement joins TRBV18 to TRBJ1-4; D is undetermined. The germline V and J ends were trimmed by 4 bases and 5 bases, with 14 bases remaining between them. The CDR3 is 15 residues long. The germline CDR1 and CDR2 sequences are KGHSH and LQKENI. CDR3 amino acids: CASSHNRGLNEKLFF. For the CDR3, the DNA is TGTGCCAGCTCACACAACAGAGGATTAAATGAAAAACTGTTTTTT.

V and J are TRBV5-8 and TRBJ2-7; possibly TRBD2 for D (5 bases). Looked up from germline, CDR1 is SGHTS and CDR2 is YDEGEE. V lost 4 bases and J lost 4, with 15 bases in between. The CDR3 has 14 residues. Here the CDR3 reads CASSPEANGYEQYF. CDR3 coding DNA: TGTGCCAGCAGCCCGGAGGCAAACGGTTACGAGCAGTACTTC.

This sequence joins TRBV18 and TRBJ1-6; D is unclear. The CDR3 runs 12 residues. The V end was cut by 1 base, the J end by 11 bases, with 6 bases between. Germline V CDR1 and CDR2: KGHSH, LQKENI. CDR3 nucleotides: TGTGCCAGCTCACCACGCGAAGCACCCCTCCACTTT. Translated, it gives CASSPREAPLHF.

The genes are TRBV6-2 or TRBV6-3 and TRBJ2-7; 7 bases fit TRBD2. Trimming cost V 5 bases and J 0 bases; bases outside gene matches: 7. The CDR3 is 15 residues long. Germline V gene data show CDR1 as MNHEY and CDR2 as SVGEGT. CDR3 coding DNA: TGTGCCAGCAGTAAGCTAGCGGTTCTCTCCTACGAGCAGTACTTC. This translates into CASSKLAVLSYEQYF.

This chain joins TRBV11-2 and TRBJ2-1; D is perhaps TRBD1 or TRBD2 (7 bases each). This CDR3 region has 14 residues. Looked up from germline, CDR1 is SGHAT and CDR2 is FQNNGV. The V gene lost 7 bases and the J gene lost 10 bases, with 20 bases spanning the gap. The CDR3 sequence is CASTLGGDSEEQFF. CDR3 sequence (DNA): TGTGCCAGCACCCTAGGGGGGGACAGTGAAGAGCAGTTCTTC.

The V and J genes are TRBV27 and TRBJ1-2; possible D gene TRBD1, 6 bases. CDR3 length: 12 residues. Germline V gene data show CDR1 as MNHEY and CDR2 as SMNVEV (reference sequence). V lost 8 bases and J lost 0, with 7 bases in between. The DNA for the CDR3 is TGTGCCAGCCGGACAGCTAACTATGGCTACACCTTC. Translation gives CASRTANYGYTF.

The gene calls are TRBV2 and TRBJ2-7; D is tentatively TRBD1 or TRBD2 (7 bases each). The CDR3 consists of 12 residues. V lost 8 bases and J 8 bases, leaving 16 bases between the germline ends. CDR1 and CDR2 from the germline V gene are SNHLY and FYNNEI. For the CDR3, the DNA is TGTGCCAGCGGTGGGGAGGGGGCAAAGCAGTACTTC. Translating it yields CASGGEGAKQYF.